This T cell receptor (beta chain) was sequenced for a study of cytomegalovirus exposure and HLA in healthy donors. Findings and limits, study-wide: A missense DCLRE1C variant was associated with V- and J-gene trimming of TCR beta chains in a later analysis, and an independent cohort replicated the association.

Trimming took 2 bases from V and 12 from J, leaving 20 bases between them. The CDR3 loop spans 14 amino acids. Germline V CDR1 and CDR2: MNHEY, SVGAGI. Amplification used 60 Vbeta primers and 13 Jbeta primers. Assay: immunoSEQ multiplex PCR; the TCRdb copy retains only in-frame clones and omits some. The profile covers around 120,000 clones, with approximately 80% appearing a single time and roughly 5% taken by the ten largest. Comments on this clone: Its antigen is undetermined.

This receptor was identified in a female donor in good health and CMV-seropositive. Sequenced material: PBMCs. V is TRBV6-5 and J is TRBJ2-7, with a weak D call TRBD1 (6 bases). CDR3 loop: CASSYPSDSQKWYF. The CDR3 DNA is TGTGCCAGCAGTTACCCTTCGGACAGCCAGAAATGGTACTTC.